The rows below give T cell receptor beta chains drawn from one sample of a study of immune evolution from preneoplasia to lung adenocarcinoma. Libraries were prepared by immunoSEQ multiplex PCR; TCRdb keeps only in-frame clonotypes and omits some of them. Here the sample spans roughly 8,700 clones, over 65% being singletons. Sequencing was carried out using FFPE lung adenocarcinoma in situ tissue. All receptors come from a person in their sixties or seventies with lung adenocarcinoma. CDR3s include the opening cysteine and the closing phenylalanine or tryptophan. A D gene is named only where the DNA matches it firmly. Size is omitted from some rows. Given values are once, few, many or a class for expanded clones.

cdr3_aa	cdr3_nt	d_call	clone_size	v_call	j_call
CATSSMTGGVRDTEAFF	TGTGCCACCAGCAGCATGACAGGGGGCGTTCGGGACACTGAAGCTTTCTTT	TRBD1	-	TRBV15	TRBJ1-1
CASSARRDGGYQETQYF	TGTGCCAGCTCAGCCCGCCGGGACGGTGGTTACCAAGAGACCCAGTACTTC	-	few	TRBV18	TRBJ2-5
CASSRGQGVALHF	TGTGCCAGCAGCCGGGGCCAGGGTGTAGCCCTCCACTTT	-	-	TRBV14	TRBJ1-6
CASTTRQGGISGELFF	TGTGCCAGTACCACACGACAGGGAGGGATCTCCGGGGAGCTGTTTTTT	-	-	TRBV19	TRBJ2-2
CASSLVLGGRKNEQFF	TGTGCCAGCAGCTTAGTTTTGGGGGGGCGGAAGAATGAGCAGTTCTTC	-	once	TRBV11-2	TRBJ2-1
CASRVAGGTNNEQFF	TGTGCCAGCAGAGTAGCGGGTGGGACAAATAATGAGCAGTTCTTC	-	-	TRBV6-5	TRBJ2-1
CASRPTGVTVAGELFF	TGTGCCAGCAGACCCACAGGGGTGACAGTAGCCGGGGAGCTGTTTTTT	TRBD1	-	TRBV7-2	TRBJ2-2
CASSLSFWNRDNSPLHF	TGTGCCAGCAGTTTATCGTTTTGGAACAGGGATAATTCACCCCTCCACTTT	-	-	TRBV27	TRBJ1-6
CASSQERQSSGAFF	TGTGCCAGCTCGCAGGAAAGACAGTCCTCTGGGGCTTTCTTT	-	few	TRBV18	TRBJ1-1
CASSVVWGGDTDTQYF	TGTGCCAGCAGCGTAGTGTGGGGAGGGGACACAGATACGCAGTATTTT	TRBD2	medium-sized	TRBV9	TRBJ2-3
CASSSGQGFEKLFF	TGTGCCAGCAGCTCGGGACAGGGATTTGAAAAACTGTTTTTT	TRBD1	-	TRBV2	TRBJ1-4
CASSRQETSPLHF	TGTGCCAGCAGTAGACAGGAAACTTCACCCCTCCACTTT	-	-	TRBV6-5	TRBJ1-6
CASSRDGNTDTQYF	TGTGCTAGCAGCAGGGACGGGAACACAGATACGCAGTATTTT	-	-	TRBV7-7	TRBJ2-3
CASSIGQTNSPLHF	TGTGCCAGCTCAATCGGACAGACAAATTCACCCCTCCACTTT	-	-	TRBV18	TRBJ1-6
CASSPAGPYTEAFF	TGTGCCAGCAGTCCCGCCGGGCCGTACACTGAAGCTTTCTTT	-	-	TRBV28	TRBJ1-1
CASSLTHLLDEKLFF	TGTGCCAGCAGCTTAACACACCTCCTTGATGAAAAACTGTTTTTT	-	-	TRBV5-5	TRBJ1-4